The clone carrying this TCR beta chain was detected a few times. What it binds is unknown. Isolated PBMCs totaled at least 6.5 million in each sample. At least 5.5 micrograms of total RNA were extracted per sample. Sample-barcoded 5' priming and a J-beta primer mix drove a second PCR of about 7 to 11 cycles. From the 5' RACE reads, TCRdb called clonotypes with MiXCR, one entry per CDR3 protein. The data show roughly 1.7 million distinct CDR3 sequences, almost 35% seen once. The data derive from a study of blood T cells in healthy people across ages. Study outcomes and limitations: Researchers judged that diversity estimates from one million T cells fell short of true values.

CDR3 length: 14 amino acids. V gave up 3 bases and J gave up 8 bases, with 16 bases separating them. Germline assignment: CDR1 SGHAT and CDR2 FQNNGV. This sequence originates from a woman aged 25 to 45 in good health. The V and J genes are TRBV11-2 and TRBJ1-2, with D tentatively TRBD1 (5 bases). The sequencing sample was made of blood. CDR3: CASSLGVSTGGYTF. CDR3 bases: TGTGCCAGCAGCTTGGGGGTCTCGACGGGAGGCTACACCTTC. Combining the CDR3 with reference TRBV11-2 and TRBJ1-2 gives the whole variable domain EAGVAQSPRYKIIEKRQSVAFWCNPISGHATLYWYQQILGQGPKLLIQFQNNGVVDDSQLPKDRFSAERLKGVDSTLKIQPAKLEDSAVYLCASSLGVSTGGYTFGSGTRLTVV.